This TCR beta chain was sequenced in a study of blood T cell repertoires in COVID-19. Methods used by the authors: Nucleated cell counts were estimated from reference gene primer amplification. Repertoires were generated with immunoSEQ multiplex PCR, while TCRdb's copy carries only in-frame clones and drops some. V, J and clone size are taken as reported in that table, and D and trimming were inferred from the DNA itself. Altogether 360,000 or so clones are present, 75% to 90% being singletons, with the ten largest covering about 4.9%. This receptor was taken from a woman aged 50 to 60 who had recovered from COVID-19. Sequenced material: PBMCs or T cells enriched from blood (not recorded which).

The CDR3 spells CASSRRENTEAFF. DNA for the CDR3: TGCGCCAGCAGTAGGCGGGAGAACACTGAAGCTTTCTTT. J is TRBJ1-1 and V is TRBV10-1, with D unclear. CDR1 is WNHNN and CDR2 is SYGVQD in the germline V gene (reference sequence). The germline V and J ends were trimmed by 5 bases and 1 base, with 8 bases remaining between them. This CDR3 region has 13 residues.